This TCR beta chain was profiled in a study of cytomegalovirus exposure and HLA in healthy donors. Study findings and constraints: Per a later analysis, under 20,000 TCR beta sequences showed association with HLA alleles at 0.05 false discovery rate.

The PCR ran on 60 Vbeta and 13 Jbeta primers. Sequencing used immunoSEQ multiplex PCR; TCRdb keeps in-frame clones, though not all of them. This sample has 100,000 to 150,000 clones, with 78% found just once. Remarks on this clone: Its antigen is still unknown.

V gave up 4 bases and J gave up 8 bases; unmatched junction bases: 8. The CDR3 is 16 residues long. CDR1 and CDR2 (germline): MNHNY, SVGAGI (reference sequence). This TCR was recovered from a man aged 25-45 years in good health and CMV-seropositive. Sequenced material: PBMCs. The rearrangement uses TRBV6-6 and TRBJ2-2; 12 nucleotides agree with TRBD2. CDR3 protein: CASSLTSGSLTGELFF. The CDR3 DNA sequence: TGTGCCAGCAGTTTGACTAGCGGGAGTCTCACGGGGGAGCTGTTTTTT.